This T cell receptor beta chain emerged from a study of blood T cell repertoires in COVID-19. Study details: Italy, Spain and the United States were the sources of the convalescent and acute COVID-19 samples. Sample material is recorded as cDNA or gDNA derived from T cells, B-cell-depleted T cells, or PBMCs.

In the source study's methods: Reference gene primer amplification gave nucleated cell count estimates. Clones were read by immunoSEQ multiplex PCR, and TCRdb kept only the in-frame ones, dropping some. That table supplies the V and J calls and clone size; D and trimming were determined from the DNA. The sample records hundreds of thousands of clones, approximately 86% being singletons. With 2 bases removed from V and 2 bases from J, the gap between germline ends came to 12 bases. The CDR3 is made up of 15 amino acids. The germline V gene encodes CDR1 MDHEN and CDR2 SYDVKM. The sequencing sample was made of peripheral blood. The sequence was collected from a human donor in a cohort sampled during active COVID-19. This chain uses TRBV28 with TRBJ1-2; D perhaps matches TRBD1 (6 bases). The CDR3 DNA follows: TGTGCCAGCAGTTTAATAACAGGGTGGAACTATGGCTACACCTTC. Translation: CASSLITGWNYGYTF.